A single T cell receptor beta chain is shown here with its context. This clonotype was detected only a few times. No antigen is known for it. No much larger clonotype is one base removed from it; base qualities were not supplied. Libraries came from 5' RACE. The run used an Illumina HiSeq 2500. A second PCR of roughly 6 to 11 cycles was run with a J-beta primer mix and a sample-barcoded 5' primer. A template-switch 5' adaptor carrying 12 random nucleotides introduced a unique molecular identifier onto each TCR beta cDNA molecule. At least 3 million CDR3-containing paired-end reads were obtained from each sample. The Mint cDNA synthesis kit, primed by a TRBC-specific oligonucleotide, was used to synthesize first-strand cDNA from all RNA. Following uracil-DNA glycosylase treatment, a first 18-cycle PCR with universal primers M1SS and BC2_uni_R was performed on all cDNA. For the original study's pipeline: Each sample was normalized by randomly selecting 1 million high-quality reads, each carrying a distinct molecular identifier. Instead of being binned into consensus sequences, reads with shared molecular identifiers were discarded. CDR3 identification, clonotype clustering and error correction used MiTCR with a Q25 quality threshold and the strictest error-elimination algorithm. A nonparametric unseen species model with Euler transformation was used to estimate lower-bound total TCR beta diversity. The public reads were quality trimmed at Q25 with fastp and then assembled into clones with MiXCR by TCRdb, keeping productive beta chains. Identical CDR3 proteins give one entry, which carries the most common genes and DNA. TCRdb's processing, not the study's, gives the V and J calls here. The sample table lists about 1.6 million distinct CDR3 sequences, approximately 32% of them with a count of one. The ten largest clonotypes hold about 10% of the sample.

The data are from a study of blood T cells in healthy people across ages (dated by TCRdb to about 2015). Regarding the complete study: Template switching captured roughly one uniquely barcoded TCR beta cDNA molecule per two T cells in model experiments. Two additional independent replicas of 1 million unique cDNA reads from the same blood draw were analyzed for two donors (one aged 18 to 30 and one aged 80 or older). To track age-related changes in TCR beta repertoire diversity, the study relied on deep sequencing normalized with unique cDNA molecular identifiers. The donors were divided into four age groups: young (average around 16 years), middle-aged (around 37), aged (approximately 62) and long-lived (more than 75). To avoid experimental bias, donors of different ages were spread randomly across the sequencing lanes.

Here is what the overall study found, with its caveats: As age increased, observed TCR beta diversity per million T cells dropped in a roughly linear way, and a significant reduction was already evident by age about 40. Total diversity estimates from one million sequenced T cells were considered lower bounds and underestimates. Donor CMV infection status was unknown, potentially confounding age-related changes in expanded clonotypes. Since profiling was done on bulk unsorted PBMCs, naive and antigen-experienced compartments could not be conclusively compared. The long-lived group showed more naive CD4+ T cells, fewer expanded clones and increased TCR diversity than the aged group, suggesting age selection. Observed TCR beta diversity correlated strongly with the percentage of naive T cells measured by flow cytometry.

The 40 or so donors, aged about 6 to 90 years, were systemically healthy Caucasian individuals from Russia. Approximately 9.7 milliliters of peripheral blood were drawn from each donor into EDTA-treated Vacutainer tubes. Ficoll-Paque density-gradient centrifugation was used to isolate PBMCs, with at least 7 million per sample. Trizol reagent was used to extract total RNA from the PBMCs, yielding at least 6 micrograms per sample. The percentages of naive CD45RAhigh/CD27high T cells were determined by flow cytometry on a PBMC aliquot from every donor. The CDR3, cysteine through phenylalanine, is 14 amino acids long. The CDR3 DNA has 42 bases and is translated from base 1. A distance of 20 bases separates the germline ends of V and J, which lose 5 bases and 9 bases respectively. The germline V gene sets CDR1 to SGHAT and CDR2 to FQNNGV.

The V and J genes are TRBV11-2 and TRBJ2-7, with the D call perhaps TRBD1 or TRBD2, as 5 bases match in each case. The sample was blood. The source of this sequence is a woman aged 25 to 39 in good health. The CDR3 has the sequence CASSPGTQLFRQYF. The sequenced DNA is TGTGCCAGCAGCCCCGGGACGCAGCTCTTCCGGCAGTACTTC.